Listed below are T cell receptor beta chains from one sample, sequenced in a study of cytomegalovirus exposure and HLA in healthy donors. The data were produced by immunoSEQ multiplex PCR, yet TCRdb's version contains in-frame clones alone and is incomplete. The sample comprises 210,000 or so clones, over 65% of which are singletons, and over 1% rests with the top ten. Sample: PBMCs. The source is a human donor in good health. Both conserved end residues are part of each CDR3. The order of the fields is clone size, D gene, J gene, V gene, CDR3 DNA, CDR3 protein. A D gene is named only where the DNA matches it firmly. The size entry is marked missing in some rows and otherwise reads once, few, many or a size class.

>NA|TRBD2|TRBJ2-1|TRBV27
TGTGCCAGCAGTTCTCCAGGACTAGCGGGACACAATGAGCAGTTCTTC
CASSSPGLAGHNEQFF
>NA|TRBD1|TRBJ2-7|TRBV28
TGTGCCAGCAGTTCGGGACAGGGCCACGAGCAGTACTTC
CASSSGQGHEQYF
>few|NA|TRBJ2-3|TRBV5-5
TGTGCCAGCAGCTTGGAATTGGCAGGGATAGATACGCAGTATTTT
CASSLELAGIDTQYF
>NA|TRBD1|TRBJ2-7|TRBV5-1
TGCGCCAGCAGATACATGGACAGGGCCTCCGAGCAGTACTTC
CASRYMDRASEQYF
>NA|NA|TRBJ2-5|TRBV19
TGTGCCAGTAGTGGCCCCCCGGGAGTGGGGACCCAGTACTTC
CASSGPPGVGTQYF
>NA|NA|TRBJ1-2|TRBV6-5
TGTGCCAGCAGTGAACGGGGGGATTATGGCTACACCTTC
CASSERGDYGYTF
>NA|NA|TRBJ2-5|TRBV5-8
TGTGCCAGCAGCTCCCCGGTGGGGAGGGAGACCCAGTACTTC
CASSSPVGRETQYF
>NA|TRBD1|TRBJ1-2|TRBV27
TGTGCCAGCAGTTTACCCCGGACAGGGCGCTATGGCTACACCTTC
CASSLPRTGRYGYTF
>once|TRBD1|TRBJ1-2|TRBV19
TGTGCCAGTACTCAAGGACAGGGACATATCTATGGCTACACCTTC
CASTQGQGHIYGYTF
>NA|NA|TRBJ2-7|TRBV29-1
TGCAGCGTTGTGGGAAGGGGGGGCCTAGATGGTGAGCAGTACTTC
CSVVGRGGLDGEQYF
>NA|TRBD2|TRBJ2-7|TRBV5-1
TGCGCCAGCAGCTCAGGACTAGCGGGAGACTGGCTAGAGCAGTACTTC
CASSSGLAGDWLEQYF
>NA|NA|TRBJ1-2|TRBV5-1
TGCGCCAGCAGCTTGGCCGAATGGAGGGGCGGCTACACCTTC
CASSLAEWRGGYTF
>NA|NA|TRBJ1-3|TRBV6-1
TGTGCCATAAACGGAGACTCTGGAAACACCATATATTTT
CAINGDSGNTIYF
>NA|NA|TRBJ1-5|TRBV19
TGTGCCAGTAGCCTTAATAGCAATCAGCCCCAGCATTTT
CASSLNSNQPQHF
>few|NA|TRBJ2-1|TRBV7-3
TGTGCCAGCAGCTTAATGGGGGCCAATACCGTCCATGAGCAGTTCTTC
CASSLMGANTVHEQFF
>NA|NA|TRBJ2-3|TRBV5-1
TGCGCCAGCAGCCAGGGTGGCAGTGTGGGCGATACGCAGTATTTT
CASSQGGSVGDTQYF
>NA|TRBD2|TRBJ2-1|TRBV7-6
TGTGCCAGCAGCGAACTAGCGGGAGGCCCCAATGAGCAGTTCTTC
CASSELAGGPNEQFF
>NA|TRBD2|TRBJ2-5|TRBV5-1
TGCGCCAGCAGCTGGGGGACTAGCGGGAGTGCAGAGACCCAGTACTTC
CASSWGTSGSAETQYF
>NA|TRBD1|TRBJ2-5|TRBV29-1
TGCAGCGTCACCGGGACAGGGTTGATCGAGACCCAGTACTTC
CSVTGTGLIETQYF
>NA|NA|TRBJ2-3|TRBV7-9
TGTGCCAGCAGCTCCGGGTGGACAGGAGAGAGCGGGAGCACAGATACGCAGTATTTT
CASSSGWTGESGSTDTQYF
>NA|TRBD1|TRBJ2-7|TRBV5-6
TGTGCCAGCAGCTTCGACAGGGGTTCGTACGAGCAGTACTTC
CASSFDRGSYEQYF
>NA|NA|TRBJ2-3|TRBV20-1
TGCAGTGCCCCTCGCACAGATACGCAGTATTTT
CSAPRTDTQYF
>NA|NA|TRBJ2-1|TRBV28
TGTGCCAGCACCGCCGCCAGGGCCTACAATGAGCAGTTCTTC
CASTAARAYNEQFF
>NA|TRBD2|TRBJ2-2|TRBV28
TGTGCCAGCAGTCACGGACTAGCGGGAGCCATGACGGCCGGGGAGCTGTTTTTT
CASSHGLAGAMTAGELFF
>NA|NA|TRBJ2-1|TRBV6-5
TGTGCCAGCAGTTACGCTCAGGGCAGTTCCTATGAGCAGTTCTTC
CASSYAQGSSYEQFF
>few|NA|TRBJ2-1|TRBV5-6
TGTGCCAGCAGCTTGCTAGCCTCCTACAATGAGCAGTTCTTC
CASSLLASYNEQFF
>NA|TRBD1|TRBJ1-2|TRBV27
TGTGCCAGCAGAAAGACAGGGGGTGACTATGGCTACACCTTC
CASRKTGGDYGYTF
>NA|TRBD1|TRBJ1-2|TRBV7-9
TGTGCCAGCAGCTTCCGGGGGACAGGGTCTAACTATGGCTACACCTTC
CASSFRGTGSNYGYTF
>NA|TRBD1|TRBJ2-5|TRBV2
TGTGCCAGCAGAAGGACAGGGGGCGCGGAGACCCAGTACTTC
CASRRTGGAETQYF
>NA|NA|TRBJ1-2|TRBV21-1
TGTGCCAGCAGCAAAGAAACAGGGGCCTGTGGCTACACCTTC
CASSKETGACGYTF
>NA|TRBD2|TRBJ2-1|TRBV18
TGTGCCAGCTCACCACCGTCGCCTAGCGGGAGAGGAAATGAGCAGTTCTTC
CASSPPSPSGRGNEQFF
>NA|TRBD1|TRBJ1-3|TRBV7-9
TGTGCCAGCAGAGGGGGCATCTCTGGAAACACCATATATTTT
CASRGGISGNTIYF
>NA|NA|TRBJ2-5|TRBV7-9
TGTGCCAGCAGCTTAGCGCTACGTGGCCAGTACTTC
CASSLALRGQYF
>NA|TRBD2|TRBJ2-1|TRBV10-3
TGTGCCATCATGGGTTCGGGAGGGAATGAGCAGTTCTTC
CAIMGSGGNEQFF
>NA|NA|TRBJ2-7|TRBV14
TGTGCCAGCAGTGACGGGTTGGATTCCGAGCAGTACTTC
CASSDGLDSEQYF
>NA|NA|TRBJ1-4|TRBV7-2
TGTGCCAGCAGCCTAGGGGGGCCTAATGAAAAACTGTTTTTT
CASSLGGPNEKLFF
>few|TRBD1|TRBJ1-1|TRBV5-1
TGCGCCAGCAGCTTGGGGACAGGGATGAACACTGGTGAAGCTTTCTTT
CASSLGTGMNTGEAFF
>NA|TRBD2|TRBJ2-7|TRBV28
TGTGCCAGCAGTTCCACAGTAGGACTAGCGGGAGGCTTTATCCACGAGCAGTACTTC
CASSSTVGLAGGFIHEQYF
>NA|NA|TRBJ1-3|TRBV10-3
TGTGCCATCAATCCGGGGTCCTCCGGAAACACCATATATTTT
CAINPGSSGNTIYF
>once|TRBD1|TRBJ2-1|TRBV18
TGTGCCAGCTCACCAATTGAGGGGACAGGGTACAATGAGCAGTTCTTC
CASSPIEGTGYNEQFF
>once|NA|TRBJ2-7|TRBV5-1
TGCGCCAGCAGTATCTTAGCCTCCTACGAGCAGTACTTC
CASSILASYEQYF
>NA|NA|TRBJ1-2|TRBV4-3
TGCGCCAGCAGCCAAGATCTGGAGAGTAACTATGGCTACACCTTC
CASSQDLESNYGYTF
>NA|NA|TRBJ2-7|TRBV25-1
TGTGCCAGCAATCCTAGCGACTCCTACGAGCAGTACTTC
CASNPSDSYEQYF
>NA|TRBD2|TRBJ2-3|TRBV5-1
TGCGCCAGCAGCGCCGGACTAGCGGGACTCACAGATACGCAGTATTTT
CASSAGLAGLTDTQYF
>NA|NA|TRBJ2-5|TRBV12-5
TGTGCTAGTGCCCCAACAGGGGGAGGGGAGACCCAGTACTTC
CASAPTGGGETQYF
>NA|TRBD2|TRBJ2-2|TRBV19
TGTGCCAGTACCGGGAGGGGCACCGGGGAGCTGTTTTTT
CASTGRGTGELFF
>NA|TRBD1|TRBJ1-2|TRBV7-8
TGTGCCAGCAGTTGGGACAGGGACTCCTATGGCTACACCTTC
CASSWDRDSYGYTF
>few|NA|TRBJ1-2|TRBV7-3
TGTGCCAGCAGCTTAGGCGCGACAAGTGAATATGGCTACACCTTC
CASSLGATSEYGYTF
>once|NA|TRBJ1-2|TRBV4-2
TGTGCCAGCAGCCAGACAACTAACTATGGCTACACCTTC
CASSQTTNYGYTF
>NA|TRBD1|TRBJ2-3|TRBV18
TGTGCCAGCTCACCCTACGTGGACGACAGGGGAAACACAGATACGCAGTATTTT
CASSPYVDDRGNTDTQYF